These 20 T cell receptor beta chains originate from one sample sequenced in a study of blood T cells in healthy people across ages. Sample-barcoded 5' priming and a J-beta primer mix drove a second PCR of roughly 6 to 12 cycles. TCRdb reprocessed the 5' RACE reads via MiXCR and lists one record per CDR3 protein. Here the sample spans some 1,500,000 distinct CDR3 sequences, roughly two fifths being singletons. Source material: blood. These receptors were collected from a young woman in good health.

The CDR3 nucleotides read TGTGCTAGTGGTTCTCGTGAAAAACTGTTTTTT. Translated: CASGSREKLFF. The chain uses TRBV12-5 and TRBJ1-4; D gene uncertain. V dropped 4 bases and J dropped 7 bases, with 4 bases sitting between them. Germline V CDR1 and CDR2: LGHNT, FRNRAP. The length of the CDR3 is 11 residues. Complete variable domain (other parts from reference TRBV12-5 and TRBJ1-4): DARVTQTPRHKVTEMGQEVTMRCQPILGHNTVFWYRQTMMQGLELLAYFRNRAPLDDSGMPKDRFSAEMPDATLATLKIQPSEPRDSAVYFCASGSREKLFFGSGTQLSVL.

Worth noting for this clonotype: A much larger clone differs by one base, so this may be a read error. The rearrangement uses TRBV3-1 and TRBJ2-2; 8 bases are a match to TRBD1. Trimming removed 2 bases from V and 1 base from J; junction bases left unmatched: 6. Germline CDR1 reads LGHDT; CDR2 reads YNNKEL (reference sequence). The CDR3 sequence is 17 residues long. The CDR3 nucleotides are TGTGCCAGCAGCCAATACCGGGACAGGAGGAACACCGGGGAGCTGTTTTTT. Translating gives CASSQYRDRRNTGELFF.

This clonotype came up a few times. V gene TRBV20-1 combines with J gene TRBJ2-3; D may correspond to TRBD1 or TRBD2 (6 bases each). Trimming left V 6 bases short and J 8 bases short, with 21 bases between. This CDR3 has 14 residues. Germline V lookup: CDR1 DFQATT, CDR2 SNEGSKA (reference sequence). The CDR3 DNA is TGCAGTGCCCCCCCCGGGGGCGGGTCTGGTACGCAGTATTTT. Protein product: CSAPPGGGSGTQYF.

This clonotype was counted between two and nine times. This chain uses TRBV27 with TRBJ1-4; possibly TRBD1 for D (5 bases). Germline CDR1 and CDR2: MNHEY and SMNVEV (reference sequence). Between the trimmed V and J ends, which lost 10 bases and 1 base, there was a span of 10 bases. The CDR3 consists of 13 residues. The CDR3 here is CATRRGTNEKLFF. The CDR3 DNA reads as TGTGCCACCAGAAGGGGAACTAATGAAAAACTGTTTTTT.

The rearrangement links TRBV5-1 to TRBJ1-1; D possibly corresponds to TRBD1 (5 bases). The length of the CDR3 is 16 residues. Germline V lookup: CDR1 SGHRS, CDR2 YFSETQ. Trimming cost V 4 bases and J 2 bases, with 18 bases left between them. CDR3 sequence (DNA): TGCGCCAGCAGCCCCATCCCGCTGGGGCAAAACACTGAAGCTTTCTTT. This sequence encodes CASSPIPLGQNTEAFF.

In its sample, this clonotype was seen a few times. The chain is built from TRBV7-6 and TRBJ2-1; 11 nucleotides align to TRBD2. V lost 5 bases, J lost 6 bases, and 6 bases stayed unmatched. This CDR3 has 15 amino acids. Germline V lookup: CDR1 SGHVS, CDR2 FNYEAQ. CDR3 protein: CASSHSGRGFNEQFF. In DNA, the CDR3 is TGTGCCAGCAGCCATAGCGGGAGGGGTTTCAATGAGCAGTTCTTC.

With regard to this clonotype: Since a much larger clone is just one base distant, this may be a read error. The rearrangement joins TRBV20-1 to TRBJ2-1; tentatively, D is TRBD2 (5 bases). The CDR3 extends over 13 amino acids. The germline V gene encodes CDR1 DFQATT and CDR2 SNEGSKA (reference sequence). The V end was cut by 5 bases, the J end by 13 bases, with 21 bases between. Written as DNA, the CDR3 is TGCAGTGCTCATCGGGCTAGCAAGGAGACCCAGTTCTTC. Translated: CSAHRASKETQFF.

V usage is TRBV29-1 and J usage is TRBJ1-4; D is perhaps TRBD1 (6 bases). The ends were cut back, 4 bases at V and 3 bases at J, with 12 bases in the middle. In germline, CDR1 is SQVTM, CDR2 ANQGSEA. The CDR3 spans 14 residues. In nucleotides, the CDR3 is TGCAGCGTTGCCTTGGACAGCGCTAATGAAAAACTGTTTTTT. Translated: CSVALDSANEKLFF.

The rearrangement links TRBV12-3 or TRBV12-4 to TRBJ2-7; tentatively, D is TRBD1 (6 bases). The CDR3 consists of 13 residues. V was clipped by 7 bases and J by 10 bases, with 20 bases between them. CDR3: CASTRTVQEAQYF. The CDR3, as DNA: TGTGCCAGCACCCGGACAGTCCAAGAGGCCCAGTACTTC.

The sample holds a few counts of this clonotype. The chain recombines TRBV7-9 with TRBJ1-5, with 8 bases fitting TRBD1. Trimming cost V 5 bases and J 7 bases; bases outside gene matches: 4. The CDR3 has 13 residues. Germline CDR1 is SEHNR and CDR2 is FQNEAQ (reference sequence). The CDR3 sequence is CASSDQGAQPQHF. For the CDR3, the DNA is TGTGCCAGCAGCGATCAGGGGGCACAGCCCCAGCATTTT.

The chain couples TRBV20-1 to TRBJ2-2; 7 bases agree with TRBD1. The CDR3 has 14 residues. J gave up 0 bases and V 4 bases, and 2 bases lay outside the gene matches. In germline, CDR1 is DFQATT, CDR2 SNEGSKA (reference sequence). The CDR3 here is CSAKGQTNTGELFF. Here the CDR3 DNA reads TGCAGTGCTAAGGGACAGACGAACACCGGGGAGCTGTTTTTT.

This chain joins TRBV12-3 or TRBV12-4 and TRBJ1-2; maybe TRBD1 (6 bases). V lost 3 bases, J lost 7 bases, and 12 bases lay in between. This CDR3 region has 13 residues. In DNA, the CDR3 is TGTGCCAGCAGTTTGAGAGAGGGGGTTGGCTACACCTTC. Translation: CASSLREGVGYTF.

V usage is TRBV7-8 and J usage is TRBJ1-5; a weak D match, TRBD1 (5 bases). The CDR3 contains 16 residues. Germline loops: CDR1 SGHVS, CDR2 FQNEAQ. The V and J ends lost 5 bases and 1 base respectively, with 15 bases between them. As DNA, the CDR3 is TGTGCCAGCAGCCCCCAACTTACAGGAAGCAATCAGCCCCAGCATTTT. Amino acid sequence: CASSPQLTGSNQPQHF.

This clonotype was picked up a small number of times. The chain links TRBV12-3 or TRBV12-4 to TRBJ1-1; D may be TRBD1 (6 bases). The CDR3 length is 14 residues. Trimming removed 7 bases at V and 1 base at J, with 13 bases between. This CDR3 is CASTKGGGNTEAFF. Written as DNA, the CDR3 is TGTGCCAGCACTAAGGGGGGGGGGAACACTGAAGCTTTCTTT.

This clonotype was recorded many times. This chain uses TRBV4-3 with TRBJ2-7; 9 positions agree with TRBD1. This CDR3 contains 19 residues. CDR1 and CDR2 from the germline V gene are LGHNA and YSLEER. The V gene end was trimmed by 0 bases and the J gene end by 2 bases; junction bases not matched to a gene: 14. The DNA of the CDR3 is TGCGCCAGCAGCCAAGACTGGGGACAGGGAATATGGGGAACCTACGAGCAGTACTTC. This encodes CASSQDWGQGIWGTYEQYF.

The chain carries TRBV20-1 and TRBJ1-4; 7 bases are shared with TRBD1. The germline V gene has CDR1 DFQATT and CDR2 SNEGSKA (reference sequence). CDR3 length equals 15 residues. Germline trimming cut 6 bases from V and 2 bases from J; bases unmatched to any gene: 9. In DNA, the CDR3 is TGCAGTGCGCCCCCCCGAGGGGGCACTAATGAAAAACTGTTTTTT. Its protein product is CSAPPRGGTNEKLFF.

This CDR3 reads CASSYQGNTDTQYF. CDR3 coding DNA: TGTGCCAGCAGTTACCAGGGGAACACAGATACGCAGTATTTT. The chain is built from TRBV6-5 and TRBJ2-3, with D possibly being TRBD1 (6 bases). The length of the CDR3 is 14 residues. The V and J ends lost 2 bases and 2 bases respectively, with 8 bases between them. Germline V lookup: CDR1 MNHEY, CDR2 SVGAGI.

This clonotype was counted only a few times. The chain has TRBV28 and TRBJ2-3, with D perhaps TRBD2 (5 bases). CDR1 and CDR2 from the germline V gene are MDHEN and SYDVKM. The CDR3 is 14 amino acids. V was clipped by 5 bases and J by 1 base, with 10 bases between them. CDR3 in DNA: TGTGCCAGCAGTGTTTGGCGGGGCACAGATACGCAGTATTTT. Translating gives CASSVWRGTDTQYF. Supplemented by reference TRBV28 and TRBJ2-3, the full variable domain reads DVKVTQSSRYLVKRTGEKVFLECVQDMDHENMFWYRQDPGLGLRLIYFSYDVKMKEKGDIPEGYSVSREKKERFSLILESASTNQTSMYLCASSVWRGTDTQYFGPGTRLTVL.

There are a few counts of this clonotype. The chain has TRBV6-5 and TRBJ1-1, with D maybe TRBD1 (5 bases). CDR1 is MNHEY and CDR2 is SVGAGI in the germline V gene. The CDR3 is 14 amino acids. Trimming removed 4 bases at V and 1 base at J, with 10 bases between. The CDR3 spells CASSSRDGNTEAFF. The CDR3 DNA is TGTGCCAGCAGTTCCCGGGACGGGAACACTGAAGCTTTCTTT.

V gene TRBV10-3 combines with J gene TRBJ2-1; D possibly corresponds to TRBD1 (6 bases). Trimming stripped 5 bases from V and 5 bases from J, with 10 bases between. CDR1 and CDR2 (germline): ENHRY, SYGVKD. The CDR3 consists of 13 residues. The CDR3 sequence is CAISTGQHNEQFF. The CDR3 region has the DNA TGTGCCATCAGTACCGGACAGCACAATGAGCAGTTCTTC.